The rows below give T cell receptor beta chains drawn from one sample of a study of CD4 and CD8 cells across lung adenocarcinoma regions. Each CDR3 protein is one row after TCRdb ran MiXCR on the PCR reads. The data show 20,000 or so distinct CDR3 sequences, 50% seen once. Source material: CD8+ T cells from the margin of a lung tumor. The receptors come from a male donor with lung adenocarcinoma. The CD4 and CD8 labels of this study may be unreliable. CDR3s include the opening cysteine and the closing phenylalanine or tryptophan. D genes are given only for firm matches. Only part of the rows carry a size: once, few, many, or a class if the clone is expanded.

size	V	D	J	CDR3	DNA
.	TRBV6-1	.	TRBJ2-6	CASREPSGANVLTF	TGTGCCAGCAGGGAGCCGTCTGGGGCCAACGTCCTGACTTTC
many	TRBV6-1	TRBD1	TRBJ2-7	CASSRGQGPFEQYF	TGTGCCAGCAGTAGAGGACAGGGCCCTTTCGAGCAGTACTTC
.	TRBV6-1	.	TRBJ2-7	CASRGAGAGVGDTQYF	TGTGCCAGCAGGGGGGCCGGGGCAGGGGTTGGGGATACGCAGTACTTC
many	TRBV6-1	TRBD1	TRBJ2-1	CASSEQGAHTYEQFF	TGTGCCAGCAGTGAACAGGGGGCACATACCTACGAGCAGTTCTTC
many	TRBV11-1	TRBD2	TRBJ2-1	CASSFSGSAYNEQFF	TGTGCCAGCAGCTTTAGCGGGAGTGCCTACAATGAGCAGTTCTTC
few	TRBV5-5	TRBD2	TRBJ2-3	CASSLVSGSGTDTQYF	TGTGCCAGCAGCTTGGTTAGCGGGAGTGGCACAGATACGCAGTATTTT
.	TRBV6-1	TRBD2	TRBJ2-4	CASSVAGGNNIQYF	TGTGCCAGCAGCGTAGCGGGGGGGAATAACATTCAGTACTTC
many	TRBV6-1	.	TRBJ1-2	CASSIGARGSYGYTF	TGTGCCAGCAGTATCGGTGCCCGGGGGAGCTATGGCTACACCTTC
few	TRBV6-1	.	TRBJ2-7	CASRGGGEQYF	TGTGCCAGCAGAGGGGGTGGGGAGCAGTACTTC
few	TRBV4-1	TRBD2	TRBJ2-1	CASSRGLAGKRYNEQFF	TGCGCCAGCAGCCGCGGACTAGCGGGAAAGCGATACAATGAGCAGTTCTTC
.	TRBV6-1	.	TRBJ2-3	CASGPGPSLTETQYF	TGTGCCAGCGGTCCAGGGCCCTCGCTCACAGAGACGCAGTATTTT
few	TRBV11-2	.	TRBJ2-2	CASGGANTGELFF	TGTGCCAGCGGGGGAGCGAACACCGGGGAGCTGTTTTTT
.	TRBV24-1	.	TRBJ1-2	CATSDYMSGYTF	TGTGCCACCAGTGATTACATGTCTGGCTACACCTTC
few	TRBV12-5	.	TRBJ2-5	CASGPVAETQYF	TGTGCTAGTGGTCCGGTAGCAGAGACCCAGTACTTC
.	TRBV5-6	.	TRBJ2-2	CASTSVWPDTGELFF	TGTGCCAGCACCTCGGTCTGGCCTGACACCGGGGAGCTGTTTTTT
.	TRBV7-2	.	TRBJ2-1	CASSLRMTGGGDEQFF	TGTGCCAGCAGCCTCCGTATGACGGGAGGGGGCGATGAGCAGTTCTTC
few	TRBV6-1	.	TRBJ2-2	CASSEFGELFF	TGTGCCAGCAGTGAGTTCGGGGAGCTGTTTTTT
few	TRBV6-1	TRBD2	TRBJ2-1	CASSRTSGSGGSYNEQFF	TGTGCCAGCAGCAGGACTAGCGGGAGTGGGGGATCCTACAATGAGCAGTTCTTC
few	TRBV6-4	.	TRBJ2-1	CASSDGPNNEQFF	TGTGCCAGCAGTGACGGGCCTAACAATGAGCAGTTCTTC
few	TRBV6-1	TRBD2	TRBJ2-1	CASIAGTSGPNEQFF	TGTGCCAGCATCGCCGGGACTAGCGGGCCCAATGAGCAGTTCTTC
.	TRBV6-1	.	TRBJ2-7	CASSEGAGGSSYNEQYF	TGTGCCAGCAGTGAAGGAGCAGGGGGGAGCTCCTACAATGAGCAGTACTTC
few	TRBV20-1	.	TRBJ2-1	CSALKIGGLISNEQFF	TGCAGTGCTCTAAAAATCGGGGGTCTGATTTCCAATGAGCAGTTCTTC
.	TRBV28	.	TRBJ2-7	CASSLLWAGTYEQYF	TGTGCCAGCAGTTTACTTTGGGCGGGAACCTACGAGCAGTACTTC